This T cell receptor (beta chain) is from a study of blood T cell repertoires in COVID-19. Under the authors' procedure: Amplification from reference gene primers served as the basis for estimated nucleated cell counts. Sequencing was performed with immunoSEQ multiplex PCR; in TCRdb, only in-frame clones are kept and a portion is missing. V and J calls and clone size are given by that table; D and trimming were obtained from the DNA. Of 450,000 or so clones detected, 80% to 90% appear once; the ten largest clones hold 0.65% to 1%. Seattle patient enrollment occurred during active infection, with longitudinal follow-up thereafter. The material sequenced was peripheral blood. This clonotype originated in a man between 18 and 35 years old with COVID-19, enrolled during active disease.

CDR3 protein: CASSDRNSGANVLTF. The CDR3 coding sequence is TGTGCCAGCAGTGACAGAAACTCTGGGGCCAACGTCCTGACTTTC. This chain links TRBV27 with TRBJ2-6; D may be TRBD1 (5 bases). V lost 5 bases and J 0 bases, leaving 8 bases between the germline ends. Germline V gene sequence: CDR1 MNHEY, CDR2 SMNVEV (reference sequence). The CDR3 runs 15 residues.